This T cell receptor beta chain was identified during a study of human T cells and chemical hapten exposure. The time point: pre-sensitization, week 0. Treatment defined: therapeutic diphenylcyclopropenone sensitization with weekly scalp DPC. Someone pulled total RNA out of unfractionated whole blood. This clonotype was counted between two and nine times. CDR1 and CDR2 from the germline V gene are KGHSH and LQKENI. The V gene end was trimmed by 3 bases and the J gene end by 0 bases; junction bases not matched to a gene: 8. The CDR3 runs 16 residues. TCRdb reprocessed the RACE reads via MiXCR and lists one record per CDR3 protein. Here the sample spans 380,000 or so distinct CDR3 sequences, over 5% being singletons.

The receptor was derived from a woman aged 18-29 years with alopecia areata. Some clones in this sample may be carry-over from other donors' samples. The sequencing used whole blood, collected in connection with sensitization to the hapten diphenylcyclopropenone (DPC). This sequence joins TRBV18 and TRBJ2-7; TRBD1 aligns across 7 bases. The CDR3 reads CASSPLDRLSSYEQYF. CDR3 nucleotide sequence: TGTGCCAGCTCACCCCTGGACAGGTTGAGCTCCTACGAGCAGTACTTC.